This entry lists 20 T cell receptor beta chains sequenced from one sample in a study of cytomegalovirus exposure and HLA in healthy donors (dated by TCRdb to 2016 to 2017). Libraries were prepared through the immunoSEQ multiplex PCR assay. A mixture of 60 forward primers for TCR Vbeta segments and 13 reverse primers for TCR Jbeta segments was used in the multiplex PCR. The table comes from immuneACCESS by way of TCRdb, which keeps in-frame sequences with V and J called. Part of the clones is missing from these tables; in studies checked, under half for an unresolved V gene and the rest for unknown reasons. The sample table records about 150,000 clones; 84% of these occur just once. The top ten clonotypes cover under 5% of the sample. The material sequenced was PBMCs. These receptors were obtained from a man between 18 and 35 years old in good health and CMV-seronegative.

The V gene is TRBV4-3, the J gene TRBJ1-5, with D hard to call. Per the germline V gene, CDR1 is LGHNA and CDR2 is YSLEER. CDR3 size: 16 residues. V gave up 0 bases and J gave up 4 bases, with 13 bases separating them. In DNA, the CDR3 is TGCGCCAGCAGCCAAGATTTGGGGAGGAGGAATCAGCCCCAGCATTTT. This encodes CASSQDLGRRNQPQHF.

The CDR3 loop is CASKVSGITDTQYF. The CDR3 DNA reads as TGTGCCAGCAAAGTGTCCGGGATTACAGATACGCAGTATTTT. The genes are TRBV6-5 and TRBJ2-3, with a weak D call TRBD2 (5 bases). Germline CDR1 MNHEY, CDR2 SVGAGI. This CDR3 contains 14 residues. V lost 7 bases, J lost 3 bases, and 14 bases lay in between.

V and J are TRBV27 and TRBJ1-6; 8 bases align to TRBD1. Germline V gene data show CDR1 as MNHEY and CDR2 as SMNVEV (reference sequence). The V and J ends lost 4 bases and 5 bases, in that order; junction bases with no gene match: 1. The CDR3 has 14 residues. The CDR3, as DNA: TGTGCCAGCAGTTCACAGGGGGATAATTCACCCCTCCACTTT. Translating it yields CASSSQGDNSPLHF.

The chain carries TRBV28 and TRBJ2-1; D not certain. Germline V lookup: CDR1 MDHEN, CDR2 SYDVKM. The CDR3 loop spans 14 amino acids. Trimming shortened V by 5 bases and J by 6 bases, and 14 bases separated the two germline ends. CDR3 loop: CASSPNPSPNEQFF. As DNA, the CDR3 is TGTGCCAGCAGTCCGAACCCCAGTCCCAATGAGCAGTTCTTC.

V is TRBV7-9 and J is TRBJ2-1; D gene uncertain. CDR3 size: 11 residues. Germline CDR1 SEHNR, CDR2 FQNEAQ (reference sequence). The V gene lost 5 bases and the J gene lost 8 bases, with 7 bases spanning the gap. CDR3: CASSQSDEQFF. The CDR3 DNA is TGTGCCAGCAGCCAAAGCGATGAGCAGTTCTTC.

Worth noting for this clone: The junction departs from the called germline gene at one end, perhaps through a read error. This sequence joins TRBV12-5 and TRBJ2-7; TRBD1 matches at 7 bases. The CDR3 is 13 amino acids. In germline, CDR1 is LGHNT, CDR2 FRNRAP. The CDR3 DNA is TGTGCTAGTAGTTTAGACAGGGACCACGAGCAGTACTTC. Its protein is CASSLDRDHEQYF.

The chain joins TRBV11-3 to TRBJ1-3, with D tentatively TRBD1 (6 bases). The ends were cut back, 5 bases at V and 4 bases at J, with 15 bases in the middle. This CDR3 has 15 residues. The germline CDR1 and CDR2 sequences are SGHNT and YENEEA. In DNA form, the CDR3 reads TGTGCCAGCAGCCTCCGAACAGGGTTCGGAAACACCATATATTTT. Translation: CASSLRTGFGNTIYF.

The chain employs TRBV19 and TRBJ2-2, with TRBD1 matching over 7 bases. The CDR3 sequence is 16 residues long. Trimming took 6 bases from V and 6 from J; bases not matched to a gene: 13. The germline V gene has CDR1 LNHDA and CDR2 SQIVND (reference sequence). The CDR3 DNA reads TGTGCCAGTAGGTCCTCGGCAGGGGGATGGGCCGGGGAGCTGTTTTTT. As protein: CASRSSAGGWAGELFF.

This chain links TRBV27 with TRBJ1-5, with 9 bases identical to TRBD1. The germline V gene encodes CDR1 MNHEY and CDR2 SMNVEV (reference sequence). This CDR3 has 16 amino acids. The trim removed 6 bases at V and 3 bases at J, leaving 9 bases unmatched. The CDR3 is CASRPWYRGLNQPQHF. CDR3 bases: TGTGCCAGCAGACCCTGGTACAGGGGGCTCAATCAGCCCCAGCATTTT.

The chain uses TRBV5-1 and TRBJ2-7; tentative D call: TRBD1 (6 bases). Trimming took 6 bases from V and 5 from J, leaving 21 bases between them. The CDR3 is 15 residues long. In germline, CDR1 is SGHRS, CDR2 YFSETQ. CDR3 bases: TGCGCCAGCACGATAGGGGAACAGGGAACCCACGAGCAGTACTTC. It is translated as CASTIGEQGTHEQYF. The whole variable domain, remainder taken from reference TRBV5-1 and TRBJ2-7, is KAGVTQTPRYLIKTRGQQVTLSCSPISGHRSVSWYQQTPGQGLQFLFEYFSETQRNKGNFPGRFSGRQFSNSRSEMNVSTLELGDSALYLCASTIGEQGTHEQYFGPGTRLTVT.

This clone is a singleton in its sample. The genes are TRBV6-1 and TRBJ2-2; possible D gene TRBD1, 5 bases. The CDR3 is 15 amino acids. Looked up from germline, CDR1 is MNHNS and CDR2 is SASEGT. The ends were cut back, 6 bases at V and 5 bases at J, with 16 bases in the middle. In nucleotides, the CDR3 is TGTGCCAGCAGGGGTCCTAGGGGTCGAACCGGGGAGCTGTTTTTT. Protein product: CASRGPRGRTGELFF.

In its sample, this clone was seen once. V is TRBV7-9 and J is TRBJ1-1; a possible D gene is TRBD1 (5 bases). The germline V gene encodes CDR1 SEHNR and CDR2 FQNEAQ (reference sequence). This CDR3 has 15 residues. V lost 5 bases, J lost 3 bases, and 16 bases lay in between. CDR3 loop: CASSRLQGRHTEAFF. CDR3 nucleotides: TGTGCCAGCAGCCGACTTCAGGGCAGGCACACTGAAGCTTTCTTT.

The V and J genes are TRBV4-3 and TRBJ2-7; no clear D gene. This CDR3 contains 11 residues. V was pared by 1 base and J by 6 bases, with 4 bases between. Germline V gene data show CDR1 as LGHNA and CDR2 as YSLEER. In DNA form, the CDR3 reads TGCGCCAGCAGCCAAGGGAGCGAGCAGTACTTC. Protein: CASSQGSEQYF.

With regard to this clone: The junction does not match germline at one end; this may be a read error. The gene calls are TRBV7-9 and TRBJ1-4; TRBD1 is a possible D gene (6 bases). Germline CDR1 SEHNR, CDR2 FQNEAQ (reference sequence). The CDR3 consists of 12 residues. Written as DNA, the CDR3 is TGTTCCAGCAGCATAGACAGGGAAAAACTGTTTTTT. Its protein is CSSSIDREKLFF. Filled out from reference TRBV7-9 and TRBJ1-4, the complete variable domain reads DTGVSQNPRHKITKRGQNVTFRCDPISEHNRLYWYRQTLGQGPEFLTYFQNEAQLEKSRLLSDRFSAERPKGSFSTLEIQRTEQGDSAMYLCSSSIDREKLFFGSGTQLSVL.

J is TRBJ2-5 and V is TRBV2; 11 nucleotides agree with TRBD2. The CDR3 runs 18 residues. The germline V gene has CDR1 SNHLY and CDR2 FYNNEI. Germline trimming cut 2 bases from V and 2 bases from J; bases unmatched to any gene: 10. The chain's CDR3 is CASSERASGGPIQETQYF. DNA of the CDR3: TGTGCCAGCAGTGAAAGGGCTAGCGGGGGGCCCATTCAAGAGACCCAGTACTTC.

The CDR3 DNA follows: TGCGCCAGCAGCTTGCGGGACAGGGGGTTTTCTCTTCATGAAGCTTTCTTT. It translates to CASSLRDRGFSLHEAFF. This chain connects TRBV5-1 to TRBJ1-1; 11 bases line up with TRBD1. Germline V lookup: CDR1 SGHRS, CDR2 YFSETQ. There are 17 residues in the CDR3. Losses at the gene ends were 1 base for V and 7 bases for J; bases not matched to a gene: 12. The full variable domain, in which reference TRBV5-1 and TRBJ1-1 provide the parts outside the CDR3, is KAGVTQTPRYLIKTRGQQVTLSCSPISGHRSVSWYQQTPGQGLQFLFEYFSETQRNKGNFPGRFSGRQFSNSRSEMNVSTLELGDSALYLCASSLRDRGFSLHEAFFGQGTRLTVV.

This chain links TRBV2 with TRBJ2-1, with D perhaps TRBD2 (5 bases). This CDR3 has 14 amino acids. Germline CDR1 is SNHLY and CDR2 is FYNNEI. V lost 4 bases and J lost 6, with 13 bases in between. The CDR3 loop is CASSVEVRGNEQFF. CDR3 sequence (DNA): TGTGCCAGCAGTGTTGAGGTCCGGGGCAATGAGCAGTTCTTC.

The chain links TRBV6-6 to TRBJ2-5; TRBD2 agrees at 8 bases. The J segment lost 2 bases and the V segment lost 6 bases, leaving 5 bases of the junction unmatched. Germline-derived CDR1 and CDR2 are MNHNY and SVGAGI (reference sequence). This CDR3 has 14 residues. The CDR3 loop reads CASRTGGRQETQYF. The CDR3, as DNA: TGTGCCAGCAGGACGGGCGGGAGGCAAGAGACCCAGTACTTC.

The chain is built from TRBV30 and TRBJ2-2, with 11 bases identical to TRBD2. The germline gives CDR1 GTSNPN, CDR2 SVGIG (reference sequence). With V trimmed by 5 bases and J by 4 bases, 6 bases remained unmatched. The CDR3 is 15 residues long. For the CDR3, the DNA is TGTGCCTGGGCAGGACTAGCGGGCCCCACCGGGGAGCTGTTTTTT. It yields the protein CAWAGLAGPTGELFF.

CDR3 sequence (DNA): TGTGCCAGCAGCGTAGAGTCAAGGAGTTCAGATACGCAGTATTTT. This codes for CASSVESRSSDTQYF. The chain joins TRBV9 to TRBJ2-3; D remains unclear. The CDR3 consists of 15 residues. V shed 0 bases and J shed 4 bases, with 12 bases lying between them. Germline lookup yields CDR1 SGDLS and CDR2 YYNGEE. The full variable domain, its missing parts supplied by reference TRBV9 and TRBJ2-3, is DSGVTQTPKHLITATGQRVTLRCSPRSGDLSVYWYQQSLDQGLQFLIQYYNGEERAKGNILERFSAQQFPDLHSELNLSSLELGDSALYFCASSVESRSSDTQYFGPGTRLTVL.